This passage covers 8 T cell receptor beta chains from one sample sequenced in a study of T-cell memory formation after mild COVID-19. TCRdb independently ran MiXCR on the 5' RACE reads; one entry per CDR3 protein. The table lists 350,000 to 400,000 distinct CDR3 sequences, 14% of them singletons. Sequences were obtained from PBMCs or a T cell subset sorted from them (not recorded which). The receptors come from a man aged 18 to 30 who had mild COVID-19 (a few samples of this study predate the infection). Cell type and time point are not known.

The CDR3 spells CASSGSRQETQYF. Written as DNA, the CDR3 is TGTGCCAGCAGTGGCAGTCGTCAAGAGACCCAGTACTTC. V and J are TRBV28 and TRBJ2-5; D ambiguous. V was shortened by 5 bases and J by 2 bases, with 9 bases between the two germline ends. Looked up from germline, CDR1 is MDHEN and CDR2 is SYDVKM. The CDR3 contains 13 residues. Drawing the rest from reference TRBV28 and TRBJ2-5, the complete variable domain is DVKVTQSSRYLVKRTGEKVFLECVQDMDHENMFWYRQDPGLGLRLIYFSYDVKMKEKGDIPEGYSVSREKKERFSLILESASTNQTSMYLCASSGSRQETQYFGPGTRLLVL.

This clonotype has at least ten counts. V usage is TRBV7-2 and J usage is TRBJ2-2; D gene uncertain. V was cut by 5 bases and J by 5 bases, with 15 bases left in between. Looked up from germline, CDR1 is SGHTA and CDR2 is FQGNSA. The CDR3 extends over 15 amino acids. This chain's CDR3 is CASSPPPGATGELFF. The CDR3 nucleotides are TGTGCCAGCAGCCCCCCTCCTGGAGCTACCGGGGAGCTGTTTTTT.

The chain combines TRBV12-3 or TRBV12-4 with TRBJ2-1, with no clear D. CDR3 length: 11 amino acids. Trimming left V 6 bases short and J 9 bases short, with 9 bases between. The CDR3 sequence: CASRAYLEQFF. Here the CDR3 DNA reads TGTGCCAGCAGAGCCTATCTTGAGCAGTTCTTC.

The chain combines TRBV7-3 with TRBJ2-1, with D maybe TRBD2 (6 bases). Germline-derived CDR1 and CDR2 are SGHTA and FQGTGA. The CDR3 loop spans 15 amino acids. V gave up 3 bases and J gave up 2 bases, with 11 bases separating them. The CDR3 protein is CASSFVPGAYNEQFF. The CDR3 DNA reads as TGTGCCAGCAGCTTCGTACCGGGGGCCTACAATGAGCAGTTCTTC. Filled out from reference TRBV7-3 and TRBJ2-1, the complete variable domain reads GAGVSQTPSNKVTEKGKYVELRCDPISGHTALYWYRQSLGQGPEFLIYFQGTGAADDSGLPNDRFFAVRPEGSVSTLKIQRTERGDSAVYLCASSFVPGAYNEQFFGPGTRLTVL.

The V gene is TRBV3-1, the J gene TRBJ1-5, with TRBD1 matching over 7 bases. Germline-derived CDR1 and CDR2 are LGHDT and YNNKEL (reference sequence). The CDR3 is 17 amino acids. V shed 4 bases, J shed 0 bases, and the junction held 9 bases outside the gene matches. The CDR3 nucleotides read TGTGCCAGCAGCCCGCGACAGGGAATCATTAGCAATCAGCCCCAGCATTTT. This gives the protein CASSPRQGIISNQPQHF.

This clonotype was detected many times. This chain joins TRBV11-3 and TRBJ2-1; 15 nucleotides align to TRBD2. The V gene end was trimmed by 1 base and the J gene end by 6 bases; junction bases not matched to a gene: 1. The CDR3 extends over 16 amino acids. CDR1 SGHNT and CDR2 YENEEA come from the germline V gene. The CDR3 bases are TGTGCCAGCAGCTTAGGGACTAGCGGGGGGGCCAATGAGCAGTTCTTC. Amino acids: CASSLGTSGGANEQFF. Variable domain in full (rest from reference TRBV11-3 and TRBJ2-1): EAGVVQSPRYKIIEKKQPVAFWCNPISGHNTLYWYLQNLGQGPELLIRYENEEAVDDSQLPKDRFSAERLKGVDSTLKIQPAELGDSAVYLCASSLGTSGGANEQFFGPGTRLTVL.

The chain combines TRBV7-2 with TRBJ2-7; possibly TRBD2 for D (6 bases). CDR3 length: 15 residues. Between the trimmed V and J ends, which lost 4 bases and 3 bases, there was a span of 16 bases. Germline CDR1 and CDR2: SGHTA and FQGNSA. CDR3 bases: TGTGCCAGCAGCTCCGGCGCACTAGCCAGCTACGAGCAGTACTTC. Translated, it gives CASSSGALASYEQYF.

The chain carries TRBV29-1 and TRBJ2-3; a weak D match, TRBD1 (6 bases). Trimming shortened V by 1 base and J by 5 bases, and 7 bases separated the two germline ends. Germline CDR1 is SQVTM and CDR2 is ANQGSEA. CDR3 size: 12 residues. The CDR3: CSVEAGVDTQYF. DNA for the CDR3: TGCAGCGTTGAAGCAGGGGTAGATACGCAGTATTTT.